This TCR beta chain was identified during a study of CD8 T cells in Susac syndrome. The multiple sclerosis controls comprised treatment-naive patients whose relapsing-remitting disease was stable or active. FACS enriched CD8+ TEMRA cells, while bulk CD8+ and CD4+ were negatively isolated. RNA was extracted with the RNeasy kit, and a quantity of about 0.45 to 1 ug was reverse transcribed using random hexamers. TCRdb called the immunoSEQ multiplex PCR reads again in MiXCR, with one record for every CDR3 protein. The table lists some 130,000 distinct CDR3 sequences, roughly 94% of them singletons. The germline CDR1 and CDR2 sequences are MNHEY and SVGEGT. Trimming pared 4 bases from V and 0 bases from J, leaving 12 bases between. This CDR3 region has 15 residues.

Sequencing input: CD4+ T cells from PBMCs. The chain joins TRBV6-2 or TRBV6-3 to TRBJ2-5; tentatively, D is TRBD1 or TRBD2 (5 bases each). This sequence was found in a human donor with multiple sclerosis. The CDR3 DNA reads as TGTGCCAGCAGTTCAACGGGACCGTACCAAGAGACCCAGTACTTC. As protein: CASSSTGPYQETQYF.